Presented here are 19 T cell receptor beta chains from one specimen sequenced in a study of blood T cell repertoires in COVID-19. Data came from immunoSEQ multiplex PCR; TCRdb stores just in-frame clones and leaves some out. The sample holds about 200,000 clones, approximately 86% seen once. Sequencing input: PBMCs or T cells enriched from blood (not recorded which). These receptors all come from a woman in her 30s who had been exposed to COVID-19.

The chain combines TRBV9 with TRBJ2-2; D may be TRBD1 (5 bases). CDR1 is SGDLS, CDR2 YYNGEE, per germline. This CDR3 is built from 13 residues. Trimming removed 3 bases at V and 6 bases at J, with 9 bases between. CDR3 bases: TGTGCCAGCAGCGCCCCCAGGGCCGGGGAGCTGTTTTTT. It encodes CASSAPRAGELFF.

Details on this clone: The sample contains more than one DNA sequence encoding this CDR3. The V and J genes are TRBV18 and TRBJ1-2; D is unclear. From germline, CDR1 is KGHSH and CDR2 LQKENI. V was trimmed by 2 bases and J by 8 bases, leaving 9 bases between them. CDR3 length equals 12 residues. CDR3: CASSPREGGYTF. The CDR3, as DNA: TGTGCCAGCTCACCAAGGGAGGGCGGCTACACCTTC.

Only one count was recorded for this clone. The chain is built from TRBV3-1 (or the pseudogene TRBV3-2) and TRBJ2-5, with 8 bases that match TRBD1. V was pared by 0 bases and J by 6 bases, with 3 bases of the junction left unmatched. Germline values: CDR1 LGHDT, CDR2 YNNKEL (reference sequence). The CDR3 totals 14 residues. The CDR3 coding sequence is TGTGCCAGCAGCCAAGACAGGGGGCGAAAGACCCAGTACTTC. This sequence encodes CASSQDRGRKTQYF.

The CDR3 sequence: CATSPEENTEAFF. DNA of the CDR3: TGTGCCACATCACCAGAAGAGAACACTGAAGCTTTCTTT. The rearrangement uses TRBV10-3 and TRBJ1-1; no firm D call. V was pared by 10 bases and J by 1 base, with 13 bases between. The CDR3 is 13 amino acids. Germline CDR1 and CDR2: ENHRY and SYGVKD.

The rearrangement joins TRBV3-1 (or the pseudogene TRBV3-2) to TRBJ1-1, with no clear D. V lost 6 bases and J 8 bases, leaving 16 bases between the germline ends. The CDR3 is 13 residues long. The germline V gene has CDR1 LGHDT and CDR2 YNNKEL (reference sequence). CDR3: CASRLPGIQEAFF. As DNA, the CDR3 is TGTGCCAGCAGACTCCCGGGGATCCAAGAAGCTTTCTTT.

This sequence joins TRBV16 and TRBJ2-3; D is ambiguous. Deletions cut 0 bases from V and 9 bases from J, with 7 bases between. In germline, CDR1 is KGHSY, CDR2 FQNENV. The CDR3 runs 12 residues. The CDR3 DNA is TGTGCCAGCAGCCAATCCTCCCGGACGCAGTATTTT. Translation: CASSQSSRTQYF.

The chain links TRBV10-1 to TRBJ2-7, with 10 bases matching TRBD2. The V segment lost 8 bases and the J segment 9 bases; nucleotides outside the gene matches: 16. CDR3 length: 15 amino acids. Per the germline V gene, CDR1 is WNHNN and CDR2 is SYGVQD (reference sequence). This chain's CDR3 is CASSPELAGPGGQYF. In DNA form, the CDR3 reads TGCGCCAGCTCGCCCGAACTAGCGGGGCCTGGGGGGCAGTACTTC.

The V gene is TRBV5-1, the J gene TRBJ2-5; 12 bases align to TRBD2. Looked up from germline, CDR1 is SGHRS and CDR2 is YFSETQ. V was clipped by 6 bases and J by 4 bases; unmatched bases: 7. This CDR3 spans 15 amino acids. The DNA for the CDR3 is TGCGCCAGCATACCTAGCGGGGGGGCAGGAGAGACCCAGTACTTC. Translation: CASIPSGGAGETQYF.

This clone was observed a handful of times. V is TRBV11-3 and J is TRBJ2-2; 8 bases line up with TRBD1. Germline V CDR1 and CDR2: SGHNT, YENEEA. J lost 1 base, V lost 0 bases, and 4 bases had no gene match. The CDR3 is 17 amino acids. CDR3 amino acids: CASSLDHGTGNTGELFF. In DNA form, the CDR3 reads TGTGCCAGCAGCTTAGATCATGGGACAGGGAACACCGGGGAGCTGTTTTTT.

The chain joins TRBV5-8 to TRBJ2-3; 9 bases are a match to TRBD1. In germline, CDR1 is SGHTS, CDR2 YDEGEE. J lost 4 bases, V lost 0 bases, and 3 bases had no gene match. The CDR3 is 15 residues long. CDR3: CASSLERQGADTQYF. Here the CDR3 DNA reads TGTGCCAGCAGCTTGGAAAGACAGGGGGCAGATACGCAGTATTTT.

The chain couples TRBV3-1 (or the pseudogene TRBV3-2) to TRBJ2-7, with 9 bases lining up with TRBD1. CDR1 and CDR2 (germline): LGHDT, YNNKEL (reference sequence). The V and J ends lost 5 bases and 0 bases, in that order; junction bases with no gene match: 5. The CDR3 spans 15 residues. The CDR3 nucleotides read TGTGCCAGCAGCAAGGGACAGGGCGTCTCCTACGAGCAGTACTTC. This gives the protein CASSKGQGVSYEQYF.

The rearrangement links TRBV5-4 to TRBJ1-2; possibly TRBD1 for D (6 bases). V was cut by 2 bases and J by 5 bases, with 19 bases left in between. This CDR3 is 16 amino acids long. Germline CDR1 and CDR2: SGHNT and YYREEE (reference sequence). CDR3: CASSFQVVRGAYGYTF. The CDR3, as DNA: TGTGCCAGCAGCTTTCAGGTGGTCAGGGGCGCGTATGGCTACACCTTC.

The CDR3 loop is CASSFGGAYGYTF. CDR3 DNA: TGTGCCAGCAGTTTCGGGGGAGCCTATGGCTACACCTTC. This chain connects TRBV28 to TRBJ1-2, with a weak D call TRBD1 (5 bases). The CDR3 totals 13 residues. Trimming stripped 3 bases from V and 4 bases from J, with 9 bases between. CDR1 is MDHEN and CDR2 is SYDVKM in the germline V gene.

This chain's CDR3 is CASSWRDSLNQPQHF. The CDR3 DNA sequence: TGTGCCAGCAGCTGGCGGGACAGCCTCAATCAGCCCCAGCATTTT. The chain is built from TRBV5-8 and TRBJ1-5, with 7 nucleotides matching TRBD1. Trimming cost V 3 bases and J 3 bases; bases outside gene matches: 6. CDR1 and CDR2 (germline): SGHTS, YDEGEE. The CDR3 covers 15 residues.

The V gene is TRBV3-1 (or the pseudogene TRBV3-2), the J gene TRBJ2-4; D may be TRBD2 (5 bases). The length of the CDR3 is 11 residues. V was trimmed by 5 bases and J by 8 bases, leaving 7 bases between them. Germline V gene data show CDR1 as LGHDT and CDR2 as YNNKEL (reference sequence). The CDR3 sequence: CASSARDIQYF. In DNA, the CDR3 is TGTGCCAGCAGCGCGAGGGACATTCAGTACTTC.

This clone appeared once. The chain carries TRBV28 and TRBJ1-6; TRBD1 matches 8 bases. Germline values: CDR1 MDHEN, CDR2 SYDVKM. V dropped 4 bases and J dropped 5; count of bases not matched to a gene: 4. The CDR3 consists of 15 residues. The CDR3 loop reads CASSYLDRDNSPLHF. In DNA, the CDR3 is TGTGCCAGCAGTTACCTGGACAGGGATAATTCACCCCTCCACTTT.

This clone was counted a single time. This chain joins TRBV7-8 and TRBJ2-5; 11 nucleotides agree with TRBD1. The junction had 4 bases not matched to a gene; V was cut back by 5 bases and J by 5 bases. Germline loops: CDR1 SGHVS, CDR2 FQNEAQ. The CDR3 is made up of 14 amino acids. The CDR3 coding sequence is TGTGCCAGCAGCCCGAGGGACAGGGGGGAGACCCAGTACTTC. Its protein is CASSPRDRGETQYF.

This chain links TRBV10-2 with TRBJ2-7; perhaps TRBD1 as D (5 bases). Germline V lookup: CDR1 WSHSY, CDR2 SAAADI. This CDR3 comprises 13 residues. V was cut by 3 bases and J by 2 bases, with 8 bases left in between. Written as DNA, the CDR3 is TGCGCCAGCAGTGAAATGGGGCCCTACGAGCAGTACTTC. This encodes CASSEMGPYEQYF.

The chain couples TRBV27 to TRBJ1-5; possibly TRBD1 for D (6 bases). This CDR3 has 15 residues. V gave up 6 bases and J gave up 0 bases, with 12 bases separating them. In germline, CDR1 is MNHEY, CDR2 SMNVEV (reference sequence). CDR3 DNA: TGTGCCAGCAGACCTAACAGGGATAGCAATCAGCCCCAGCATTTT. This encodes CASRPNRDSNQPQHF.